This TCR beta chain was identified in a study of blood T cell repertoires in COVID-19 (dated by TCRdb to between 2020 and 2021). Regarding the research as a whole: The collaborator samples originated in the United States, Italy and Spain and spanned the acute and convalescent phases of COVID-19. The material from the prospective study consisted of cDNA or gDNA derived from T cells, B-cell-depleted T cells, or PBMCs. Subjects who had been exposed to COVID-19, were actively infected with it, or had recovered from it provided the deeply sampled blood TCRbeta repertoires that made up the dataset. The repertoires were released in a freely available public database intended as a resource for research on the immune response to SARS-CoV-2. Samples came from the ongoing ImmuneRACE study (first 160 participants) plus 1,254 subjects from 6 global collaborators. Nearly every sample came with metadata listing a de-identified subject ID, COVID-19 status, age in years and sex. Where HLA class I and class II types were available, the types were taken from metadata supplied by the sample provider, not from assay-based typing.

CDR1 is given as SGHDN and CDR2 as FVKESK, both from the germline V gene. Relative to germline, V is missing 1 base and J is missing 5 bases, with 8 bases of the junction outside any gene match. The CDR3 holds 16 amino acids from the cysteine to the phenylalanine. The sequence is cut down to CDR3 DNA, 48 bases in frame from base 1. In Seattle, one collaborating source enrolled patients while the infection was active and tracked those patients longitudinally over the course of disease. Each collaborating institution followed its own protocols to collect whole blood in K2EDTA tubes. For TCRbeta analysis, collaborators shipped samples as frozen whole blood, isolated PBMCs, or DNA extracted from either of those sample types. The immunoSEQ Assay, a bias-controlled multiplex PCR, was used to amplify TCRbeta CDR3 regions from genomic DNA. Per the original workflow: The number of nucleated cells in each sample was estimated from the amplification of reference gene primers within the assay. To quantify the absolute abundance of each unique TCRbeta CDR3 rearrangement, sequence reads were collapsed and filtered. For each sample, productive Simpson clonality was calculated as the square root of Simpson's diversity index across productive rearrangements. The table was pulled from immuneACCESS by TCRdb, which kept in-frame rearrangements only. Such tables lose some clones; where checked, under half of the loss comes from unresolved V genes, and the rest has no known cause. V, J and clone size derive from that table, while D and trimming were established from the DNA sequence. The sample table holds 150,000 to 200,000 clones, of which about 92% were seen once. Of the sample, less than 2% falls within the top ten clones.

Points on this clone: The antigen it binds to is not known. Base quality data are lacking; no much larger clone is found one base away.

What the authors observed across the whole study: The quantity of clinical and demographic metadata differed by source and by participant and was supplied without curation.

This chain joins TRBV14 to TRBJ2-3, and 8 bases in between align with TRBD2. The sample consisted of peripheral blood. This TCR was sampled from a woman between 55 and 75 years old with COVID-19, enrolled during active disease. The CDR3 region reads CASSQATGTRGDTQYF. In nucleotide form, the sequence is TGTGCCAGCAGCCAAGCAACCGGGACTAGGGGAGATACGCAGTATTTT.